The rows below give T cell receptor beta chains drawn from one sample of a study of blood T cell repertoires in COVID-19. TCRdb keeps only in-frame clones here, not all; method: immunoSEQ multiplex PCR. The sample contains about 73,000 clones, 80% to 85% of which appear only once. The source material was peripheral blood. Receptors originate from a human donor in a cohort sampled during active COVID-19. Both conserved end residues are part of each CDR3. The D gene is left open where the match is weak. Some rows have no size entry. The others give once, few or many, or a class for an expanded clone.

d_gene: TRBD1; abundance: NA; v_gene: TRBV27; j_gene: TRBJ1-1; CDR3aa: CASSLSETGVNTEAFF; CDR3nt: TGTGCCAGCAGTTTATCCGAGACAGGGGTGAACACTGAAGCTTTCTTT
d_gene: NA; abundance: NA; v_gene: TRBV6-6; j_gene: TRBJ1-5; CDR3aa: CASSYHTMGNQPQHF; CDR3nt: TGTGCCAGCAGTTATCACACGATGGGCAATCAGCCCCAGCATTTT
d_gene: NA; abundance: NA; v_gene: TRBV10-3; j_gene: TRBJ2-2; CDR3aa: CAIRLAANTGELFF; CDR3nt: TGTGCCATCAGATTAGCGGCGAACACCGGGGAGCTGTTTTTT
d_gene: TRBD2; abundance: NA; v_gene: TRBV19; j_gene: TRBJ2-1; CDR3aa: CASSPLGGYNEQFF; CDR3nt: TGTGCCAGTAGTCCACTGGGGGGGTACAATGAGCAGTTCTTC
d_gene: TRBD1; abundance: NA; v_gene: TRBV28; j_gene: TRBJ1-4; CDR3aa: CASSVGGQGDEKLFF; CDR3nt: TGTGCCAGCAGCGTAGGGGGACAGGGGGATGAAAAACTGTTTTTT
d_gene: NA; abundance: once; v_gene: TRBV7-9; j_gene: TRBJ2-2; CDR3aa: CASSARFGELFF; CDR3nt: TGTGCCAGCAGCGCGAGGTTCGGGGAGCTGTTTTTT
d_gene: TRBD1; abundance: NA; v_gene: TRBV18; j_gene: TRBJ1-1; CDR3aa: CASSPRIGTGDTEAFF; CDR3nt: TGTGCCAGCTCACCACGAATCGGGACAGGGGACACTGAAGCTTTCTTT
d_gene: NA; abundance: NA; v_gene: TRBV7-3; j_gene: TRBJ2-3; CDR3aa: CASSPIAGRGTDTQYF; CDR3nt: TGTGCCAGCAGCCCTATCGCGGGTCGGGGCACAGATACGCAGTATTTT
d_gene: NA; abundance: NA; v_gene: TRBV6-5; j_gene: TRBJ1-2; CDR3aa: CASSRGTPNGYTF; CDR3nt: TGTGCCAGCAGTAGGGGGACCCCCAATGGCTACACCTTC
d_gene: NA; abundance: NA; v_gene: TRBV12-3/TRBV12-4; j_gene: TRBJ2-5; CDR3aa: CASSPDAAGTQYF; CDR3nt: TGTGCCAGCAGTCCCGATGCGGCGGGGACCCAGTACTTC
d_gene: TRBD1; abundance: once; v_gene: TRBV5-1; j_gene: TRBJ2-7; CDR3aa: CASSLTGQTTYEQYF; CDR3nt: TGCGCCAGCAGCTTAACGGGACAGACTACCTACGAGCAGTACTTC
d_gene: NA; abundance: NA; v_gene: TRBV24-1; j_gene: TRBJ1-1; CDR3aa: CATRSAGNSEAFF; CDR3nt: TGTGCCACCCGGAGCGCCGGAAACTCTGAAGCTTTCTTT
d_gene: NA; abundance: NA; v_gene: TRBV4-1; j_gene: TRBJ2-1; CDR3aa: CASSQALGQGIGEQFF; CDR3nt: TGCGCCAGCAGCCAGGCCCTTGGGCAGGGGATTGGTGAGCAGTTCTTC
d_gene: TRBD2; abundance: NA; v_gene: TRBV28; j_gene: TRBJ2-3; CDR3aa: CASSLSGGSTDTQYF; CDR3nt: TGTGCCAGCTCCCTATCGGGGGGAAGTACAGATACGCAGTATTTT
d_gene: NA; abundance: NA; v_gene: TRBV27; j_gene: TRBJ1-1; CDR3aa: CASSLVEGTEAFF; CDR3nt: TGTGCCAGCAGCCTCGTTGAGGGCACTGAAGCTTTCTTT
d_gene: NA; abundance: NA; v_gene: TRBV5-4; j_gene: TRBJ1-1; CDR3aa: CASSSSPGVMNTEAFF; CDR3nt: TGTGCCAGCAGCTCTAGCCCCGGGGTCATGAACACTGAAGCTTTCTTT
d_gene: NA; abundance: NA; v_gene: TRBV5-1; j_gene: TRBJ2-5; CDR3aa: CASSLATDRQETQYF; CDR3nt: TGCGCCAGCAGCTTGGCCACGGACAGACAAGAGACCCAGTACTTC
d_gene: TRBD1; abundance: NA; v_gene: TRBV18; j_gene: TRBJ2-7; CDR3aa: CASSPRDRGNEQYF; CDR3nt: TGTGCCAGCTCACCCCGGGACAGGGGGAACGAGCAGTACTTC
d_gene: NA; abundance: NA; v_gene: TRBV7-9; j_gene: TRBJ1-2; CDR3aa: CASSRRGGDGYTF; CDR3nt: TGTGCCAGCAGCCGTCGTGGAGGGGATGGCTACACCTTC
d_gene: NA; abundance: NA; v_gene: TRBV7-3; j_gene: TRBJ2-7; CDR3aa: CASSLLRGYEQYF; CDR3nt: TGTGCCAGCAGCTTACTACGGGGGTACGAGCAGTACTTC